A selection of T cell receptor beta chains follows, all from one sample in a study of CD8 T cells in Susac syndrome. Using its own MiXCR run on the immunoSEQ multiplex PCR reads, TCRdb lists one record per CDR3 protein. The sample lists some 97,000 distinct CDR3 sequences; roughly 96% were seen once. The material sequenced was CD8+ T cells from PBMCs. These receptors were obtained from a human donor with Susac syndrome. Each CDR3 is given with its conserved first and last residue. D genes are given only for firm matches. Clone size is given for some rows only: seen once, a few or many times, or a class if the clone is expanded.

J: TRBJ2-7; size: NA; D: NA; V: TRBV18; DNA: TGTGCCAGCTCACCACGGGCCGACACCACTCTAAACTACGAGCAGTACTTC; CDR3: CASSPRADTTLNYEQYF
J: TRBJ2-1; size: NA; D: TRBD1; V: TRBV11-2; DNA: TGTGCCAGCAGCGGAGAGGGGACAGGGTACAATGAGCAGTTCTTC; CDR3: CASSGEGTGYNEQFF
J: TRBJ2-7; size: NA; D: TRBD1; V: TRBV18; DNA: TGTGCCAGCTCACCACCGGGGACAGGAAGCCTCTACGAGCAGTACTTC; CDR3: CASSPPGTGSLYEQYF
J: TRBJ2-7; size: NA; D: NA; V: TRBV28; DNA: TGTGCCAGCAGTTCCCAAGACAGTCTGGTCGAGCAGTACTTC; CDR3: CASSSQDSLVEQYF
J: TRBJ1-2; size: NA; D: TRBD1; V: TRBV5-6; DNA: TGTGCCAGCAGCTTGGCGATCGGGACAGGGGGCCCTTTTGGCTACACCTTC; CDR3: CASSLAIGTGGPFGYTF
J: TRBJ2-3; size: NA; D: TRBD2; V: TRBV24-1; DNA: TGTGCCACCAGTGATTTGAGACGGGAGGGCACAGATACGCAGTATTTT; CDR3: CATSDLRREGTDTQYF
J: TRBJ1-4; size: NA; D: NA; V: TRBV12-3/TRBV12-4; DNA: TGTGCCAGTTCGCAGGGGTTGGTTCGGGAAAAACTGTTTTTT; CDR3: CASSQGLVREKLFF
J: TRBJ1-2; size: NA; D: TRBD1; V: TRBV29-1; DNA: TGCAGCGTTGAAGATCGGCGGGTCTTGGGACAGTCTGGCTACACCTTC; CDR3: CSVEDRRVLGQSGYTF
J: TRBJ1-2; size: NA; D: NA; V: TRBV5-4; DNA: TGTGCCAGCAGCCCTTCCGGGGATAACTATGGCTACACCTTC; CDR3: CASSPSGDNYGYTF
J: TRBJ2-1; size: NA; D: TRBD2; V: TRBV7-2; DNA: TGTGCCAGCAGCTACGATAGCGGGGCCTACAATGAGCAGTTCTTC; CDR3: CASSYDSGAYNEQFF
J: TRBJ1-5; size: NA; D: NA; V: TRBV19; DNA: TGTGCCAGTAGTACAACGGGGGGCAATCAGCCCCAGCATTTT; CDR3: CASSTTGGNQPQHF
J: TRBJ2-7; size: NA; D: TRBD2; V: TRBV3-1; DNA: TGTGCCAGCAGCCCCAATCTCCAGCGGGAGCCTCGTAGGGAGCAGTACTTC; CDR3: CASSPNLQREPRREQYF
J: TRBJ2-7; size: few; D: NA; V: TRBV29-1; DNA: TGCAGCGTTGCTGGGACCTCCTACGAGCAGTACTTC; CDR3: CSVAGTSYEQYF
J: TRBJ2-7; size: few; D: NA; V: TRBV3-1; DNA: TGTGCCAGCAGCCAAGACCCCTACGAGCAGTACTTC; CDR3: CASSQDPYEQYF
J: TRBJ2-4; size: NA; D: TRBD1; V: TRBV12-3/TRBV12-4; DNA: TGTGCCAGCACCCCAGGGGGCATTCAGTACTTC; CDR3: CASTPGGIQYF
J: TRBJ1-4; size: NA; D: NA; V: TRBV19; DNA: TGTGCCAGTAGATACCGGGACGGACTGTTTTTT; CDR3: CASRYRDGLFF
J: TRBJ1-2; size: NA; D: NA; V: TRBV28; DNA: TGTGCCAGCAGTTTGGACCAGGGCAACTATGGCTACACCTTC; CDR3: CASSLDQGNYGYTF
J: TRBJ2-3; size: NA; D: NA; V: TRBV12-3/TRBV12-4; DNA: TGTGCCAGCAGTAACGACCCACGCCGGGAGTATTTT; CDR3: CASSNDPRREYF
J: TRBJ2-3; size: NA; D: NA; V: TRBV9; DNA: TGTGCCAGCAGCGTATTGGGCACTAGCACAGATACGCAGTATTTT; CDR3: CASSVLGTSTDTQYF
J: TRBJ1-1; size: once; D: NA; V: TRBV27; DNA: TGTGCCAGCAGCCGCCCAGCAACAGCGGAAGCTTTCTTT; CDR3: CASSRPATAEAFF
J: TRBJ1-1; size: NA; D: NA; V: TRBV3-1; DNA: TGTGCCAGCAGCCACCGGACGAGTTTGAGTACTGAAGCTTTCTTT; CDR3: CASSHRTSLSTEAFF
J: TRBJ2-4; size: NA; D: TRBD2; V: TRBV7-9; DNA: TGTGCCAGCAGCCAAAGCGGGAGGGAGGAAAACATTCAGTACTTC; CDR3: CASSQSGREENIQYF
J: TRBJ1-2; size: NA; D: NA; V: TRBV20-1; DNA: TGCAGTGCTAGTCGTTATGGCTACACCTTC; CDR3: CSASRYGYTF
J: TRBJ1-2; size: NA; D: NA; V: TRBV29-1; DNA: TGCAGCGTGCGATACCGTTATGGCTACACCTTC; CDR3: CSVRYRYGYTF
J: TRBJ2-7; size: NA; D: TRBD2; V: TRBV7-9; DNA: TGTGCCAGCAGCCTGATAGCGGGGGATGGAGGTCACGAGCAGTACTTC; CDR3: CASSLIAGDGGHEQYF
J: TRBJ2-7; size: NA; D: TRBD1; V: TRBV2; DNA: TGTGCCACCACCGGACAGGCCATCTACGAGCAGTACTTC; CDR3: CATTGQAIYEQYF
J: TRBJ2-3; size: NA; D: NA; V: TRBV29-1; DNA: TGCAGCGTTGAAGAGGGGTCGGGGATCACAGATACGCAGTATTTT; CDR3: CSVEEGSGITDTQYF
J: TRBJ2-7; size: NA; D: NA; V: TRBV2; DNA: TGTGCCAGCAGTGATCGTGAGGGGTACGAGCAGTACTTC; CDR3: CASSDREGYEQYF
J: TRBJ1-1; size: NA; D: NA; V: TRBV6-7; DNA: TGTGCCAGCAGTTTCAGGGATACTGAAGCTTTCTTT; CDR3: CASSFRDTEAFF
J: TRBJ2-4; size: NA; D: NA; V: TRBV20-1; DNA: TGCAGTGCTGTTCGGACAGAAAACATTCAGTACTTC; CDR3: CSAVRTENIQYF
J: TRBJ2-2; size: once; D: NA; V: TRBV4-1; DNA: TGCGCCAGCAGCCAAGATGTCAAGAACACCGGGGAGCTGTTTTTT; CDR3: CASSQDVKNTGELFF
J: TRBJ2-5; size: NA; D: NA; V: TRBV15; DNA: TGTGCCACCAGCAGAGATGGGGCTCTACAAGAGACCCAGTACTTC; CDR3: CATSRDGALQETQYF
J: TRBJ1-2; size: NA; D: NA; V: TRBV15; DNA: TGTGCCACCAGCCCAATACAGGAGAACTATGGCTACACCTTC; CDR3: CATSPIQENYGYTF
J: TRBJ1-1; size: once; D: NA; V: TRBV12-3/TRBV12-4; DNA: TGTGCCAGCAGTTCGACTCAGGGTTCCACTGAAGCTTTCTTT; CDR3: CASSSTQGSTEAFF
J: TRBJ2-6; size: NA; D: NA; V: TRBV19; DNA: TGTGCCAGTAGTATTAGCTCTGGGGCCAACGTCCTGACTTTC; CDR3: CASSISSGANVLTF
J: TRBJ2-3; size: NA; D: NA; V: TRBV7-2; DNA: TGTGCCAGCAGCTTATTGGGAGATACGCAGTATTTT; CDR3: CASSLLGDTQYF
J: TRBJ1-2; size: NA; D: TRBD1; V: TRBV9; DNA: TGTGCCAGTTCAGGGGGCGGAAGCTACACCTTC; CDR3: CASSGGGSYTF
J: TRBJ2-5; size: NA; D: NA; V: TRBV18; DNA: TGTGCCAGCTCACTTCAGGGGGGAGAGACCCAGTACTTC; CDR3: CASSLQGGETQYF
J: TRBJ1-1; size: NA; D: NA; V: TRBV4-1; DNA: TGCGCCAGCAGCCAAAGATCGTCCAGGGAGGACACTGAAGCTTTCTTT; CDR3: CASSQRSSREDTEAFF
J: TRBJ2-2; size: NA; D: NA; V: TRBV28; DNA: TGTGCCAGCAGTTCTGTGGCGGGGCCCACTGAGGCGGAGCTGTTTTTT; CDR3: CASSSVAGPTEAELFF
J: TRBJ1-5; size: NA; D: NA; V: TRBV7-2; DNA: TGTGCCAGCAGCTTAGTGGGTGGCGCTAGCAATCAGCCCCAGCATTTT; CDR3: CASSLVGGASNQPQHF
J: TRBJ2-3; size: NA; D: TRBD1; V: TRBV7-9; DNA: TGTGCCAGCAGCCGGGACAGGGAGTGGGATACGCAGTATTTT; CDR3: CASSRDREWDTQYF
J: TRBJ2-7; size: NA; D: NA; V: TRBV27; DNA: TGTGCCAGCAGCGACAACAGGGACCACTACGAGCAGTACTTC; CDR3: CASSDNRDHYEQYF
J: TRBJ2-6; size: NA; D: NA; V: TRBV6-1; DNA: TGTGCCAGCAGTGACAACTCTGGGGCCAACGTCCTGACTTTC; CDR3: CASSDNSGANVLTF
J: TRBJ2-3; size: NA; D: TRBD2; V: TRBV12-3/TRBV12-4; DNA: TGTGCCAGCCATAGCGGGGGGGCCCGGGATACGCAGTATTTT; CDR3: CASHSGGARDTQYF
J: TRBJ2-7; size: NA; D: TRBD1; V: TRBV7-9; DNA: TGTGCCAGCAGCTCATTCCCACAGGGGACCTACGAGCAGTACTTC; CDR3: CASSSFPQGTYEQYF
J: TRBJ2-7; size: NA; D: NA; V: TRBV7-9; DNA: TGTGCCAGCAGCTTAGGAGGGAACCACGAGCAGTACTTC; CDR3: CASSLGGNHEQYF
J: TRBJ2-3; size: NA; D: TRBD1; V: TRBV2; DNA: TGTGCCAGCAGGGGAACGACAGGGGGCACAGATACGCAGTATTTT; CDR3: CASRGTTGGTDTQYF
J: TRBJ2-1; size: NA; D: TRBD2; V: TRBV24-1; DNA: TGTGCCACCACGGCGGGAGGATACAATGAGCAGTTCTTC; CDR3: CATTAGGYNEQFF
J: TRBJ1-2; size: NA; D: NA; V: TRBV29-1; DNA: TGCAGCGTTGAAGTCGTATGGGAGGTGGGCTACACCTTC; CDR3: CSVEVVWEVGYTF
J: TRBJ2-1; size: NA; D: TRBD2; V: TRBV20-1; DNA: TGCAGTGCTATAGCGGGGGGAAGCCTAAATGAGCAGTTCTTC; CDR3: CSAIAGGSLNEQFF
J: TRBJ2-5; size: NA; D: NA; V: TRBV23-1; DNA: TGCGCCAGCAGTCAATCGGAGGCGCAAAAGGAGACCCAGTACTTC; CDR3: CASSQSEAQKETQYF
J: TRBJ2-6; size: NA; D: NA; V: TRBV29-1; DNA: TGCAGCGTTGTGGAGGGACCCGGGGCCAACGTCCTGACTTTC; CDR3: CSVVEGPGANVLTF
J: TRBJ2-1; size: NA; D: NA; V: TRBV20-1; DNA: TGCAGTGCTAGAGATAGGACCGACAATGAGCAGTTCTTC; CDR3: CSARDRTDNEQFF
J: TRBJ2-3; size: NA; D: TRBD2; V: TRBV2; DNA: TGTGCCAGCAGGGTAGCGGGAGTGGCGGATACGCAGTATTTT; CDR3: CASRVAGVADTQYF
J: TRBJ2-2; size: NA; D: TRBD1; V: TRBV5-1; DNA: TGCGCCAGCAGCTTAGACAGGGGCCGGACCGGGGAGCTGTTTTTT; CDR3: CASSLDRGRTGELFF
J: TRBJ2-1; size: once; D: NA; V: TRBV12-3/TRBV12-4; DNA: TGTGCCAGCAGTCCCAGAAATGAGCAGTTCTTC; CDR3: CASSPRNEQFF